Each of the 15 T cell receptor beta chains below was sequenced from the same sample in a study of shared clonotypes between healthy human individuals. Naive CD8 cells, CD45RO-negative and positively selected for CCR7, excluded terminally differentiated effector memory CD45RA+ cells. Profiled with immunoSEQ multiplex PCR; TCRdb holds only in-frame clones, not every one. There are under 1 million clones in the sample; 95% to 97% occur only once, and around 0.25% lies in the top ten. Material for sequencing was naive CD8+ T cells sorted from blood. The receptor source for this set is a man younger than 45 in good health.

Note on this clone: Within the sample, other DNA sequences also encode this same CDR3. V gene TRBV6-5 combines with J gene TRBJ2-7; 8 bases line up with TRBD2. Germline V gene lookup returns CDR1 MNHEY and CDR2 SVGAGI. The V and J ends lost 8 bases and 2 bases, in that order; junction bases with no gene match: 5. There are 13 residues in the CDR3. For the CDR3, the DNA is TGTGCCAGCGGGACTAGTGGGACCTACGAGCAGTACTTC. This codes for CASGTSGTYEQYF.

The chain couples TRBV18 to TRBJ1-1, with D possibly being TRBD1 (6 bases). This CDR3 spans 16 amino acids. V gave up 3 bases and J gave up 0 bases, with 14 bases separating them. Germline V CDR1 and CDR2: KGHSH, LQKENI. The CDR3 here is CASSPIRDKLNTEAFF. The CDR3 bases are TGTGCCAGCTCACCCATACGGGACAAACTGAACACTGAAGCTTTCTTT.

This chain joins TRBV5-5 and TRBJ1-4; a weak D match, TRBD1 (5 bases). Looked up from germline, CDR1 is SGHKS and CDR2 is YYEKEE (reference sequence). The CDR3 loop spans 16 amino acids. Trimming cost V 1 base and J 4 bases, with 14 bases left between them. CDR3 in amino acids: CASSLRGDGYNEKLFF. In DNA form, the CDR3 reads TGTGCCAGCAGCTTGCGGGGGGACGGATATAATGAAAAACTGTTTTTT.

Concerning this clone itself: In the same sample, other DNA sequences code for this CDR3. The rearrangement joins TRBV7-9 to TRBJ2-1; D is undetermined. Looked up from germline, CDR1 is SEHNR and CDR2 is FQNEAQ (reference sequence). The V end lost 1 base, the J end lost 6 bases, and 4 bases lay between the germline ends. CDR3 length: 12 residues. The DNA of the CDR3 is TGTGCCAGCAGCTTAGTCCGCAATGAGCAGTTCTTC. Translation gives CASSLVRNEQFF.

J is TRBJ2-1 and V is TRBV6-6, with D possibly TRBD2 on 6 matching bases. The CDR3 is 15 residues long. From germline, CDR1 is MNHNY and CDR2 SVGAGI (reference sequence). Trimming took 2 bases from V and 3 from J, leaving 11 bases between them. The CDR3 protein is CASSYPRDDYNEQFF. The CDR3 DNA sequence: TGTGCCAGCAGTTACCCGCGGGACGACTACAATGAGCAGTTCTTC.

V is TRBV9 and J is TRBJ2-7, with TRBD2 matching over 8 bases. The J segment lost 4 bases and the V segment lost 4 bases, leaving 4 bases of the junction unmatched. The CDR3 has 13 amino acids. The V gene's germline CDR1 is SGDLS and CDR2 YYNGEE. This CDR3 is CASSTGTRYEQYF. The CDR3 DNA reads TGTGCCAGCAGCACGGGGACTAGGTACGAGCAGTACTTC.

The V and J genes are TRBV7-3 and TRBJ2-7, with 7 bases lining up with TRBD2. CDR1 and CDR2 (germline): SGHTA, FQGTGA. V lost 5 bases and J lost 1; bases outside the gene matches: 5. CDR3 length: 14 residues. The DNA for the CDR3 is TGTGCCAGCAGCCCGACTAGCCGATCCTACGAGCAGTACTTC. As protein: CASSPTSRSYEQYF.

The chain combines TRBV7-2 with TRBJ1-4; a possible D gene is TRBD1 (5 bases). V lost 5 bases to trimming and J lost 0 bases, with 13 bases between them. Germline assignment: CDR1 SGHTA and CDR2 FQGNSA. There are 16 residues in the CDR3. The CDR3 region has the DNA TGTGCCAGCAGCAAAAGGGACCCAGCAACTAATGAAAAACTGTTTTTT. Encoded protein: CASSKRDPATNEKLFF. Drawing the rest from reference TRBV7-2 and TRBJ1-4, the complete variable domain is GAGVSQSPSNKVTEKGKDVELRCDPISGHTALYWYRQSLGQGLEFLIYFQGNSAPDKSGLPSDRFSAERTGGSVSTLTIQRTQQEDSAVYLCASSKRDPATNEKLFFGSGTQLSVL.

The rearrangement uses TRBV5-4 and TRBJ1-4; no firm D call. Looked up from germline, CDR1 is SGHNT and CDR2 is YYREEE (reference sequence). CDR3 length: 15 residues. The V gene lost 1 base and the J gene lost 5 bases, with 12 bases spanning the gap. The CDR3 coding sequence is TGTGCCAGCAGCTTGAGTGAACAGCTAAATGAAAAACTGTTTTTT. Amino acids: CASSLSEQLNEKLFF.

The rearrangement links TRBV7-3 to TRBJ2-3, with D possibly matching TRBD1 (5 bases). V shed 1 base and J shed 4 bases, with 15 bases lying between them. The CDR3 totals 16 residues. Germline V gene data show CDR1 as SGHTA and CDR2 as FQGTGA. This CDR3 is CASSLRLVKGADTQYF. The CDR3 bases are TGTGCCAGCAGCTTAAGGTTAGTGAAAGGGGCAGATACGCAGTATTTT. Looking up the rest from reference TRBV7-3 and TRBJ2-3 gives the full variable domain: GAGVSQTPSNKVTEKGKYVELRCDPISGHTALYWYRQSLGQGPEFLIYFQGTGAADDSGLPNDRFFAVRPEGSVSTLKIQRTERGDSAVYLCASSLRLVKGADTQYFGPGTRLTVL.

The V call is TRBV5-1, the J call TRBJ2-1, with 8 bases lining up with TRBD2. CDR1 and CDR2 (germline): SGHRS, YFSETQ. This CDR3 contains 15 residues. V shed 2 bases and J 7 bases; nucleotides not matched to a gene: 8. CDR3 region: CASSFVAGSRNEQFF. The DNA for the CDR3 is TGCGCCAGCAGCTTCGTAGCGGGATCTCGGAATGAGCAGTTCTTC.

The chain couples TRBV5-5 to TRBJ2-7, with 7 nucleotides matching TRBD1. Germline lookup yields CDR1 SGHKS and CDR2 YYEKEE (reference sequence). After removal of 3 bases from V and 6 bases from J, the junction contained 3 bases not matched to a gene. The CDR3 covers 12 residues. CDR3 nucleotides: TGTGCCAGCAGCTGGGACAGCTTCGAGCAGTACTTC. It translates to CASSWDSFEQYF. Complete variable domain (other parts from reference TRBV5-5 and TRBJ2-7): DAGVTQSPTHLIKTRGQQVTLRCSPISGHKSVSWYQQVLGQGPQFIFQYYEKEERGRGNFPDRFSARQFPNYSSELNVNALLLGDSALYLCASSWDSFEQYFGPGTRLTVT.

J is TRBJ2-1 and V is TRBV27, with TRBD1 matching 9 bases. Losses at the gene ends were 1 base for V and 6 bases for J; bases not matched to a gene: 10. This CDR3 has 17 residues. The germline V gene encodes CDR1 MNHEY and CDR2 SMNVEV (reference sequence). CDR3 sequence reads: CASSLFGGTGFINEQFF. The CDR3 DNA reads TGTGCCAGCAGTTTATTCGGTGGGACAGGGTTCATCAATGAGCAGTTCTTC.

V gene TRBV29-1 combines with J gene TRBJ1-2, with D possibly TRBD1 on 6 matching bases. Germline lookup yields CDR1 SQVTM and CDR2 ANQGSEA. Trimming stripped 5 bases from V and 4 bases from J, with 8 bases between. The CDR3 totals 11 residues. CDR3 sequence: CSVWDIYGYTF. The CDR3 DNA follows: TGCAGCGTTTGGGACATCTATGGCTACACCTTC. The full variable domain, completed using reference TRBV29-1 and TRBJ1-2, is SAVISQKPSRDICQRGTSLTIQCQVDSQVTMMFWYRQQPGQSLTLIATANQGSEATYESGFVIDKFPISRPNLTFSTLTVSNMSPEDSSIYLCSVWDIYGYTFGSGTRLTVV.

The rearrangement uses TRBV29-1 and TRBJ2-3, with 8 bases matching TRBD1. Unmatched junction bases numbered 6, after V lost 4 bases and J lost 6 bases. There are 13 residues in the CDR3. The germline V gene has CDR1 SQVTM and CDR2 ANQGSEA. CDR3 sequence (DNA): TGCAGCGTTGCCACAGGGGGTTTCGATACGCAGTATTTT. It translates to CSVATGGFDTQYF.